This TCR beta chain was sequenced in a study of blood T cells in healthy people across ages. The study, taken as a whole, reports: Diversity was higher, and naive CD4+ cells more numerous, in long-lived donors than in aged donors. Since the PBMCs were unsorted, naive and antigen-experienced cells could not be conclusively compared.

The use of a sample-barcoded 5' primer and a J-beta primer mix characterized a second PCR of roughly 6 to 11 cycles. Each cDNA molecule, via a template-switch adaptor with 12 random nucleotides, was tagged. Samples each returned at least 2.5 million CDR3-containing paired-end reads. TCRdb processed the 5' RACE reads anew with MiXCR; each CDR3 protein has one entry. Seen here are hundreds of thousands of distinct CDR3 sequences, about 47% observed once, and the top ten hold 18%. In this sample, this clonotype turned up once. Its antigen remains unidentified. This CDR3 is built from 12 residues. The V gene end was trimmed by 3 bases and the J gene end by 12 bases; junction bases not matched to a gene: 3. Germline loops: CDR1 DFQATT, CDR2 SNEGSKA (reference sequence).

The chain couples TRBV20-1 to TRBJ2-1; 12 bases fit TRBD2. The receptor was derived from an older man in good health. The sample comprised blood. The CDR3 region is CSASLLAGGQFF. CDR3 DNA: TGCAGTGCTAGCCTACTAGCGGGAGGGCAGTTCTTC.